This entry lists 10 T cell receptor beta chains sequenced from one sample in a study of cytomegalovirus exposure and HLA in healthy donors. It was with 60 Vbeta and 13 Jbeta primers that the PCR ran. TCRdb's table, derived via immunoSEQ multiplex PCR, lists solely in-frame clones and lacks some. The sample carries some 95,000 clones, roughly three quarters recorded once. Input material: PBMCs. These receptors were taken from a woman aged 35 to 49 in good health and CMV-seronegative.

The chain couples TRBV5-1 to TRBJ1-1, with 9 bases aligning to TRBD1. With V trimmed by 4 bases and J by 8 bases, 3 bases remained unmatched. The CDR3 consists of 12 residues. Germline V gene sequence: CDR1 SGHRS, CDR2 YFSETQ. CDR3: CASSPGQGEAFF. For the CDR3, the DNA is TGCGCCAGCAGCCCAGGACAGGGGGAAGCTTTCTTT.

This clone was counted only a few times. J is TRBJ1-4 and V is TRBV4-1; 7 bases are a match to TRBD1. CDR1 is MGHRA, CDR2 YSYEKL, per germline. The CDR3 has 16 amino acids. V lost 2 bases and J lost 4; bases outside the gene matches: 7. The CDR3 sequence: CASSQNRQGYNEKLFF. CDR3 coding DNA: TGCGCCAGCAGCCAAAACCGACAGGGCTATAATGAAAAACTGTTTTTT.

V is TRBV7-9 and J is TRBJ2-5, with D perhaps TRBD1 (7 bases). Germline V gene sequence: CDR1 SEHNR, CDR2 FQNEAQ (reference sequence). The CDR3 contains 16 residues. The V and J ends lost 5 bases and 5 bases respectively, with 21 bases between them. The CDR3 sequence is CASSQSWTGGVETQYF. CDR3 coding DNA: TGTGCCAGCAGCCAGTCCTGGACAGGAGGGGTCGAGACCCAGTACTTC.

A remark on this clone: One junction end disagrees with the germline gene, perhaps due to a read error. Other nucleotide sequences from this sample produce the same CDR3. In DNA, the CDR3 is TGTGCTAGCAGACCCGGACAGCTTGAAGCTTTCTTT. Translated: CASRPGQLEAFF. The genes are TRBV2 and TRBJ1-1; a weak D match, TRBD1 (6 bases). Germline V CDR1 and CDR2: SNHLY, FYNNEI. This CDR3 is built from 12 residues.

This chain joins TRBV6-5 and TRBJ2-5; no reliable D call. V lost 2 bases and J 5 bases, leaving 9 bases between the germline ends. The CDR3 loop spans 13 amino acids. Germline loops: CDR1 MNHEY, CDR2 SVGAGI. The CDR3 DNA reads TGTGCCAGCAGTTACACGGGTTGGGAGACCCAGTACTTC. Protein product: CASSYTGWETQYF.

This chain connects TRBV5-1 to TRBJ2-7, with 9 bases matching TRBD1. The CDR3 is made up of 15 amino acids. In germline, CDR1 is SGHRS, CDR2 YFSETQ. V lost 4 bases to trimming and J lost 7 bases; unmatched junction nucleotides: 12. CDR3 coding DNA: TGCGCCAGCAGCCTACGACAGGGGGAATTGGGAGAGCAGTACTTC. It translates to CASSLRQGELGEQYF.

This clone was detected only once. This chain connects TRBV7-9 to TRBJ2-5, with TRBD2 matching 8 bases. After removal of 1 base from V and 4 bases from J, the junction contained 5 bases not matched to a gene. The length of the CDR3 is 15 residues. Germline V gene data show CDR1 as SEHNR and CDR2 as FQNEAQ (reference sequence). Here the CDR3 reads CASSLERGIGETQYF. The CDR3 nucleotides read TGTGCCAGCAGCTTAGAGCGGGGGATAGGAGAGACCCAGTACTTC. Drawing the rest from reference TRBV7-9 and TRBJ2-5, the complete variable domain is DTGVSQNPRHKITKRGQNVTFRCDPISEHNRLYWYRQTLGQGPEFLTYFQNEAQLEKSRLLSDRFSAERPKGSFSTLEIQRTEQGDSAMYLCASSLERGIGETQYFGPGTRLLVL.

Written as DNA, the CDR3 is TGTGCCAGCAGTGATGATGGCAGGGGATCCTATGGCTACACCTTC. Its translation is CASSDDGRGSYGYTF. V and J are TRBV6-1 and TRBJ1-2, with D perhaps matching TRBD1 (6 bases). This CDR3 is built from 15 residues. Deletions cut 3 bases from V and 4 bases from J, with 15 bases between. CDR1 and CDR2 from the germline V gene are MNHNS and SASEGT.

The V and J genes are TRBV14 and TRBJ2-7; 7 bases match TRBD1. The V segment lost 4 bases and the J segment 2 bases; nucleotides outside the gene matches: 8. CDR3 size: 15 residues. Per germline, CDR1 SGHDN and CDR2 FVKESK. The DNA for the CDR3 is TGTGCCAGCAGCCGACCCGGGACAGCCCCCTACGAGCAGTACTTC. Its protein product is CASSRPGTAPYEQYF.

This clone has only a few counts. The chain is built from TRBV14 and TRBJ1-1; maybe TRBD1 (6 bases). The V end was cut by 4 bases, the J end by 2 bases, with 20 bases between. Per germline, CDR1 SGHDN and CDR2 FVKESK. CDR3 length: 17 amino acids. CDR3 protein: CASSPYPDRRSNTEAFF. The CDR3 DNA reads as TGTGCCAGCAGCCCATACCCCGACAGGCGATCTAACACTGAAGCTTTCTTT.